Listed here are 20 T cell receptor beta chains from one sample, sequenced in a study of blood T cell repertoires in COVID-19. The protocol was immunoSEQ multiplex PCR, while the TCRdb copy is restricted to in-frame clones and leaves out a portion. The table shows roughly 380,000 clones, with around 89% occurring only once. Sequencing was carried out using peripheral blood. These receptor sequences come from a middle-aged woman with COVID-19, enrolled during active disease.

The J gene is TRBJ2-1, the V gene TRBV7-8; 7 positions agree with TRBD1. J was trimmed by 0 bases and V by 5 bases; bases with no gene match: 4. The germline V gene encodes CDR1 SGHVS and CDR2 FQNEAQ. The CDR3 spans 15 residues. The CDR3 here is CASSHRDSSYNEQFF. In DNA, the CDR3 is TGTGCCAGCAGCCACCGGGACAGCTCCTACAATGAGCAGTTCTTC.

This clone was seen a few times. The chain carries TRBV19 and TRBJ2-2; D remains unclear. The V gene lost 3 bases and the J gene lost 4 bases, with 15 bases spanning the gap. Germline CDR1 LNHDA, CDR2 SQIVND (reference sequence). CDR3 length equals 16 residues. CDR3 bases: TGTGCCAGTAGTATGAGGCGAGGCCGGCTCACCGGGGAGCTGTTTTTT. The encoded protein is CASSMRRGRLTGELFF. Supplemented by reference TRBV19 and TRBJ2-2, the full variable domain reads DGGITQSPKYLFRKEGQNVTLSCEQNLNHDAMYWYRQDPGQGLRLIYYSQIVNDFQKGDIAEGYSVSREKKESFPLTVTSAQKNPTAFYLCASSMRRGRLTGELFFGEGSRLTVL.

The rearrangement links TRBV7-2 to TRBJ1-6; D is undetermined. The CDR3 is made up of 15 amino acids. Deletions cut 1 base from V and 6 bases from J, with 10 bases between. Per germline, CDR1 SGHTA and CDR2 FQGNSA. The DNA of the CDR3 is TGTGCCAGCAGCTTAGATAACCGTAGTAATTCACCCCTCCACTTT. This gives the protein CASSLDNRSNSPLHF.

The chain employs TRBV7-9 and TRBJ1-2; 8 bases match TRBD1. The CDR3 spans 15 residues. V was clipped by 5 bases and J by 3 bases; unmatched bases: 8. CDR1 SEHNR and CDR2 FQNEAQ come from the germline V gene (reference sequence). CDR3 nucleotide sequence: TGTGCCAGCAGCGTGACAGGGGTGCCCCACTATGGCTACACCTTC. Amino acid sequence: CASSVTGVPHYGYTF.

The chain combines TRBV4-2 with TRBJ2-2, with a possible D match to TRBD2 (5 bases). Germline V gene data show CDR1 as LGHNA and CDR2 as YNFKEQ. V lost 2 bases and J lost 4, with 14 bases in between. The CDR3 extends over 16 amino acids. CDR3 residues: CASSQPGVSSTGELFF. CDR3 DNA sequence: TGTGCCAGCAGCCAACCCGGGGTCAGCAGCACCGGGGAGCTGTTTTTT.

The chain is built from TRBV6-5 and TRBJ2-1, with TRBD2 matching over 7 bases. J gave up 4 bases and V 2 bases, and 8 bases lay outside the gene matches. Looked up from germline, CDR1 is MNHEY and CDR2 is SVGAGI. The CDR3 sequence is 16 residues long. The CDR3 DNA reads TGTGCCAGCAGTTACATCATGGGGGGGGTATACAATGAGCAGTTCTTC. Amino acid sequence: CASSYIMGGVYNEQFF.

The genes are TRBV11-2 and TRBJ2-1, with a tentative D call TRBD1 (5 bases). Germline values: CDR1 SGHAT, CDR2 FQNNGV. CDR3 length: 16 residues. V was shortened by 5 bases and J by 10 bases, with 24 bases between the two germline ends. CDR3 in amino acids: CASSLQGWGIYREQFF. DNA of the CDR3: TGTGCCAGCAGCCTTCAGGGTTGGGGTATTTACAGAGAGCAGTTCTTC.

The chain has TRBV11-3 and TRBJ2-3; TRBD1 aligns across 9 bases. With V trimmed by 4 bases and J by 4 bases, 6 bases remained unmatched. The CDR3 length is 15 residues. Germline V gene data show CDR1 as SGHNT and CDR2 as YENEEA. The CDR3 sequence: CASSYGTGFADTQYF. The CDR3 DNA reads TGTGCCAGCAGCTACGGGACAGGGTTTGCAGATACGCAGTATTTT.

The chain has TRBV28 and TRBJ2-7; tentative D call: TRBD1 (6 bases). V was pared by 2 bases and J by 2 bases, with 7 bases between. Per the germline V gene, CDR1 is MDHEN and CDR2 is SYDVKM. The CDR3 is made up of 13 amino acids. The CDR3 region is CASSLAGAYEQYF. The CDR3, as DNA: TGTGCCAGCAGTTTAGCAGGGGCCTACGAGCAGTACTTC.

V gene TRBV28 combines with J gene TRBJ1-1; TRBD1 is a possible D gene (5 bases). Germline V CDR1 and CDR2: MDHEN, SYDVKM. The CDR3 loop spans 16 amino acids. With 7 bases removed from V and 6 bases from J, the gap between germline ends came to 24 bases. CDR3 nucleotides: TGTGCCAGCAACCACCCACCACGGTCTTGGGGGGCTGAAGCTTTCTTT. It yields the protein CASNHPPRSWGAEAFF.

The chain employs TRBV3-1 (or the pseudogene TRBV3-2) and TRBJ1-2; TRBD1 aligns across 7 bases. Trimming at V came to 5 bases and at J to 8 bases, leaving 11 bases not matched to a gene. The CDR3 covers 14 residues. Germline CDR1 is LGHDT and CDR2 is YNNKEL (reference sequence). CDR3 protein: CASSALEGASGYTF. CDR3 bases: TGTGCCAGCAGCGCACTAGAGGGGGCCTCGGGCTACACCTTC.

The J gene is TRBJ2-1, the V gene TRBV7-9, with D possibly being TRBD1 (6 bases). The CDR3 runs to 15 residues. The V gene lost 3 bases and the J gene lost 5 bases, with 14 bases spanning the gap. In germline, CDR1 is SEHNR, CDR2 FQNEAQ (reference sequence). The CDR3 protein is CASSFSTGRNNEQFF. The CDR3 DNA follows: TGTGCCAGCAGCTTCAGCACAGGGCGAAACAATGAGCAGTTCTTC.

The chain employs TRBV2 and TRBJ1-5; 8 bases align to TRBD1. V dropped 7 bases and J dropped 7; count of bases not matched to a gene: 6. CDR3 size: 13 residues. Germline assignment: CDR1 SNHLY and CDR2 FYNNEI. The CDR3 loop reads CASTLTGDQPQHF. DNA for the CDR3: TGTGCCAGCACCTTGACAGGGGACCAGCCCCAGCATTTT.

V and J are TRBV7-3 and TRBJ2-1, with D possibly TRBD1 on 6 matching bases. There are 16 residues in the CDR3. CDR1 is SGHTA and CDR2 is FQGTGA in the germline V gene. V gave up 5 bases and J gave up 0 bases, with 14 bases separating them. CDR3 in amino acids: CASSPQGGFSYNEQFF. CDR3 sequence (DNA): TGTGCCAGCAGCCCCCAAGGGGGTTTCTCCTACAATGAGCAGTTCTTC.

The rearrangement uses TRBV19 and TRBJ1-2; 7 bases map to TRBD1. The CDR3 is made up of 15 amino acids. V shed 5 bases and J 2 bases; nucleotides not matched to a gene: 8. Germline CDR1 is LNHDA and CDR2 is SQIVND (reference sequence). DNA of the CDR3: TGTGCCAGTAGTGCTACCGGGACAGAGAACTATGGCTACACCTTC. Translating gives CASSATGTENYGYTF.

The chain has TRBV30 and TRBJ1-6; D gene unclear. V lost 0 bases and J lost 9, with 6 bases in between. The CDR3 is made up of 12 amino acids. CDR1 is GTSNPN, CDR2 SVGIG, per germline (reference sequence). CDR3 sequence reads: CAWSVRGSPLHF. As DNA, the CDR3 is TGTGCCTGGAGTGTACGGGGTTCACCCCTCCACTTT.

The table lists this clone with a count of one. The CDR3 nucleotides read TGTGCCAGCTCACCGGACAGATTCGATGAAAAACTGTTTTTT. This sequence encodes CASSPDRFDEKLFF. This sequence joins TRBV18 and TRBJ1-4, with a tentative D call TRBD1 (6 bases). Germline CDR1 is KGHSH and CDR2 is LQKENI. Trimming shortened V by 3 bases and J by 6 bases, and 11 bases separated the two germline ends. This CDR3 has 14 amino acids. Full variable domain (missing parts from reference TRBV18 and TRBJ1-4): NAGVMQNPRHLVRRRGQEARLRCSPMKGHSHVYWYRQLPEEGLKFMVYLQKENIIDESGMPKERFSAEFPKEGPSILRIQQVVRGDSAAYFCASSPDRFDEKLFFGSGTQLSVL.

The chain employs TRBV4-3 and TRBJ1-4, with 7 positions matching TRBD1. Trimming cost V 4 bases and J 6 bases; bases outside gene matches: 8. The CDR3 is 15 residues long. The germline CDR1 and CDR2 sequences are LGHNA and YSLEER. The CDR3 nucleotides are TGCGCCAGCAGCCGAGAACGGGACAGTTATGAAAAACTGTTTTTT. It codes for CASSRERDSYEKLFF.

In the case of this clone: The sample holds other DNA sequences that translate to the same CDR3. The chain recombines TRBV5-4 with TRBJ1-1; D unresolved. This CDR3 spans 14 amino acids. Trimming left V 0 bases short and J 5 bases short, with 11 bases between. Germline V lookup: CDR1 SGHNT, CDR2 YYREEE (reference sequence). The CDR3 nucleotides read TGTGCCAGCAGCTTGGGGGCGGGAAATACTGAAGCTTTCTTT. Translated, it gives CASSLGAGNTEAFF.

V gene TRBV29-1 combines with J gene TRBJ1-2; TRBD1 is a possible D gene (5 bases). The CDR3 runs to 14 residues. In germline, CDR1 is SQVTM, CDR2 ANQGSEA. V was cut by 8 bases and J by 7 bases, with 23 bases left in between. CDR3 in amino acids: CSPLRRIRVSGYTF. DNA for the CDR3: TGCAGCCCTTTGCGGCGAATCAGGGTTTCTGGCTACACCTTC.